This TCR beta chain was found in a study of early stage breast cancer tumors. Libraries were prepared by immunoSEQ multiplex PCR; TCRdb keeps only in-frame clonotypes and omits some of them. The data show 69,000 or so clones, with 80% seen just once and 4% to 5% held by the top ten. This clone was seen more than once but under ten times. The sample comprised blood. The receptor was isolated from a person aged 40 to 49 with breast cancer.

In nucleotides, the CDR3 is TGCGCCAGCAGCCAGGGGGAGAACACTGAAGCTTTCTTT. As protein: CASSQGENTEAFF. V and J are TRBV10-2 and TRBJ1-1, with 7 bases matching TRBD1. With V trimmed by 6 bases and J by 1 base, 2 bases remained unmatched. The length of the CDR3 is 13 residues. Germline CDR1 reads WSHSY; CDR2 reads SAAADI.